Below, one T cell receptor beta chain is given with its context. The antigen is not known. The data are from a study of cytomegalovirus exposure and HLA in healthy donors. Findings and limits, study-wide: Reportedly, HLA-A and HLA-B alleles of most subjects were accurately predicted from TCR beta.

A multiplex PCR was run with 60 Vbeta primers and 13 Jbeta primers. Some clones are missing from TCRdb's copy, which holds only in-frame ones; the method was immunoSEQ multiplex PCR. Of fewer than 300,000 clones in the sample, about nine tenths were seen once. The CDR3 has 15 amino acids. Germline V lookup: CDR1 SGHAT, CDR2 FQNNGV. After removal of 4 bases from V and 4 bases from J, the junction contained 7 bases not matched to a gene. This chain joins TRBV11-2 and TRBJ2-3, with 8 bases that match TRBD2. This TCR derives from a man aged 40-49 years in good health and CMV-seropositive. Specimen: PBMCs. The CDR3 protein is CASSSYGGAPDTQYF. In nucleotides, the CDR3 is TGTGCCAGCAGCTCCTACGGGGGGGCCCCAGATACGCAGTATTTT.